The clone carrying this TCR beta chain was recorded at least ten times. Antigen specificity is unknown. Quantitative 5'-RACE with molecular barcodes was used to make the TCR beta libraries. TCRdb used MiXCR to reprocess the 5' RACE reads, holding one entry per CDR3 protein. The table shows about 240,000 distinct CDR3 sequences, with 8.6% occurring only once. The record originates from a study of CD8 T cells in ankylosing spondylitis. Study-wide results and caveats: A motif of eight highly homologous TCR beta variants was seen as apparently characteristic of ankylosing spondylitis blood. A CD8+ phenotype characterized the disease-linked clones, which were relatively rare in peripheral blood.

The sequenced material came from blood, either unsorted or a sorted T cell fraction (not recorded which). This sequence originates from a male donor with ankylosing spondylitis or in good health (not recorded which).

The CDR3 region has the DNA TGTGCCAGCAGCCAAGAGGGGGCGGGAGGGCCGTGGAATGAGCAGTTCTTC. This translates into CASSQEGAGGPWNEQFF. V usage is TRBV4-2 and J usage is TRBJ2-1; 9 positions agree with TRBD2. Looked up from germline, CDR1 is LGHNA and CDR2 is YNFKEQ. Losses at the gene ends were 0 bases for V and 7 bases for J; bases not matched to a gene: 10. The CDR3 covers 17 residues.